What follows are 19 T cell receptor beta chains derived from one specimen sequenced in a study of graft-versus-host responses after intestinal transplantation (dated by TCRdb to about 2021). The library was prepared using the immunoSEQ multiplex PCR assay. Held by TCRdb, this immuneACCESS table contains in-frame sequences only and omits some clones. Under half of the omission traces to an unresolved V gene where checked; the cause of the rest is unknown. This sample holds 85,000 to 100,000 clones; 86% were observed only once. In total, the top ten clones hold approximately 1.5% of the sample. The sample was PBMCs, taken 255 days after intestinal transplant. The receptors were sampled from a human patient who received an intestinal transplant, so some T cells may come from the graft donor.

The rearrangement links TRBV10-2 to TRBJ1-2; 7 nucleotides match TRBD1. Germline V gene lookup returns CDR1 WSHSY and CDR2 SAAADI. The CDR3 is 13 amino acids. V dropped 4 bases and J dropped 8; count of bases not matched to a gene: 7. The CDR3 DNA follows: TGCGCCAGCAGTGTGCGCACAGGGGAAGGCTACACCTTC. It yields the protein CASSVRTGEGYTF.

This clone was seen only a few times. The V and J genes are TRBV19 and TRBJ1-4, with 7 bases matching TRBD1. With 5 bases clipped from V and 4 bases from J, the junction kept 7 bases outside the gene matches. The CDR3 loop spans 15 amino acids. The germline V gene has CDR1 LNHDA and CDR2 SQIVND (reference sequence). As DNA, the CDR3 is TGTGCCAGTAGTCCCGGGACAGCGAATAATGAAAAACTGTTTTTT. It is translated as CASSPGTANNEKLFF.

V is TRBV9 and J is TRBJ2-7; possible D gene TRBD2, 5 bases. Germline CDR1 reads SGDLS; CDR2 reads YYNGEE. V lost 4 bases, J lost 0 bases, and 8 bases lay in between. This CDR3 contains 13 residues. The chain's CDR3 is CASSPGTSYEQYF. CDR3 nucleotides: TGTGCCAGCAGCCCGGGAACCTCCTACGAGCAGTACTTC.

The CDR3 spells CASSIGGGPNTEAFF. For the CDR3, the DNA is TGTGCCAGTAGTATAGGTGGGGGTCCGAACACTGAAGCTTTCTTT. The chain employs TRBV19 and TRBJ1-1, with D possibly being TRBD1 (5 bases). Germline CDR1 is LNHDA and CDR2 is SQIVND (reference sequence). This CDR3 spans 15 amino acids. The V and J ends lost 1 base and 1 base respectively, with 10 bases between them. Complete variable domain (other parts from reference TRBV19 and TRBJ1-1): DGGITQSPKYLFRKEGQNVTLSCEQNLNHDAMYWYRQDPGQGLRLIYYSQIVNDFQKGDIAEGYSVSREKKESFPLTVTSAQKNPTAFYLCASSIGGGPNTEAFFGQGTRLTVV.

V gene TRBV29-1 combines with J gene TRBJ2-3; D might be TRBD2 (6 bases). The CDR3 spans 13 residues. V was cut by 6 bases and J by 3 bases, with 13 bases left in between. Per the germline V gene, CDR1 is SQVTM and CDR2 is ANQGSEA. The CDR3 loop is CSVSGLGTDTQYF. CDR3 nucleotides: TGCAGCGTCTCGGGACTCGGGACAGATACGCAGTATTTT.

The chain couples TRBV5-4 to TRBJ1-2; no reliable D call. The CDR3 is 17 amino acids. With 0 bases removed from V and 5 bases from J, the gap between germline ends came to 20 bases. The V gene's germline CDR1 is SGHNT and CDR2 YYREEE (reference sequence). In nucleotides, the CDR3 is TGTGCCAGCAGCTTGGACAGTGCGACATCCACTATGTATGGCTACACCTTC. This sequence encodes CASSLDSATSTMYGYTF. Variable domain in full (rest from reference TRBV5-4 and TRBJ1-2): ETGVTQSPTHLIKTRGQQVTLRCSSQSGHNTVSWYQQALGQGPQFIFQYYREEENGRGNFPPRFSGLQFPNYSSELNVNALELDDSALYLCASSLDSATSTMYGYTFGSGTRLTVV.

J is TRBJ2-1 and V is TRBV2; D possibly corresponds to TRBD2 (6 bases). Germline CDR1 is SNHLY and CDR2 is FYNNEI. The CDR3 length is 15 residues. The V end lost 7 bases, the J end lost 14 bases, and 27 bases lay between the germline ends. CDR3 sequence: CASTENSGTPAGEFF. CDR3 bases: TGTGCCAGCACCGAAAATTCCGGGACTCCAGCCGGGGAGTTCTTC.

V gene TRBV5-1 combines with J gene TRBJ2-1; TRBD1 or TRBD2 may be the D gene (5 bases each). Per the germline V gene, CDR1 is SGHRS and CDR2 is YFSETQ. This CDR3 has 18 residues. The V gene lost 0 bases and the J gene lost 2 bases, with 18 bases spanning the gap. In nucleotides, the CDR3 is TGCGCCAGCAGCTTGGTCACGACCCCGGGACCCCCCTACAATGAGCAGTTCTTC. It is translated as CASSLVTTPGPPYNEQFF. Full variable domain (outside the CDR3, taken from reference TRBV5-1 and TRBJ2-1): KAGVTQTPRYLIKTRGQQVTLSCSPISGHRSVSWYQQTPGQGLQFLFEYFSETQRNKGNFPGRFSGRQFSNSRSEMNVSTLELGDSALYLCASSLVTTPGPPYNEQFFGPGTRLTVL.

This chain links TRBV5-4 with TRBJ2-1, with 10 bases lining up with TRBD2. With V trimmed by 1 base and J by 8 bases, 9 bases remained unmatched. Germline CDR1 SGHNT, CDR2 YYREEE (reference sequence). The CDR3 has 16 amino acids. The CDR3 loop reads CASSLSSGGARYEQFF. In nucleotides, the CDR3 is TGTGCCAGCAGCTTGAGCAGCGGGGGGGCCCGGTATGAGCAGTTCTTC. Using reference TRBV5-4 and TRBJ2-1 for the parts outside the CDR3, the full variable domain is ETGVTQSPTHLIKTRGQQVTLRCSSQSGHNTVSWYQQALGQGPQFIFQYYREEENGRGNFPPRFSGLQFPNYSSELNVNALELDDSALYLCASSLSSGGARYEQFFGPGTRLTVL.

The rearrangement joins TRBV10-2 to TRBJ2-2; a weak D match, TRBD2 (5 bases). Germline V gene lookup returns CDR1 WSHSY and CDR2 SAAADI. This CDR3 region has 13 residues. V was trimmed by 8 bases and J by 7 bases, leaving 14 bases between them. The CDR3: CASAWTEGGELFF. DNA for the CDR3: TGCGCCAGCGCGTGGACCGAGGGCGGGGAGCTGTTTTTT.

The rearrangement joins TRBV5-5 to TRBJ2-5, with unresolved D. The germline V gene has CDR1 SGHKS and CDR2 YYEKEE (reference sequence). The V gene lost 1 base and the J gene lost 5 bases, with 9 bases spanning the gap. This CDR3 is built from 13 residues. For the CDR3, the DNA is TGTGCCAGCAGCTTGTGGCGTCAGGAGACCCAGTACTTC. It is translated as CASSLWRQETQYF.

The rearrangement joins TRBV5-1 to TRBJ2-1; 7 bases fit TRBD2. Germline lookup yields CDR1 SGHRS and CDR2 YFSETQ. The trim removed 7 bases at V and 5 bases at J, leaving 9 bases unmatched. The CDR3 length is 14 residues. The CDR3 DNA sequence: TGCGCCAGCGGGCGGGAGCTTATTGACAATGAGCAGTTCTTC. Protein sequence: CASGRELIDNEQFF.

The rearrangement uses TRBV27 and TRBJ2-3; the D call may be TRBD1 or TRBD2 (5 bases each). The germline V gene encodes CDR1 MNHEY and CDR2 SMNVEV (reference sequence). V lost 4 bases, J lost 6 bases, and 8 bases lay in between. The length of the CDR3 is 12 residues. CDR3 sequence: CASSWGTDTQYF. The CDR3 coding sequence is TGTGCCAGCAGTTGGGGGACGGATACGCAGTATTTT.

The genes are TRBV14 and TRBJ2-5, with TRBD1 matching over 9 bases. Germline V gene sequence: CDR1 SGHDN, CDR2 FVKESK. The V gene end was trimmed by 0 bases and the J gene end by 1 base; junction bases not matched to a gene: 6. The CDR3 is 17 amino acids. The CDR3 DNA sequence: TGTGCCAGCAGCCAAGATGGGCACAGGGGGCCCCAAGAGACCCAGTACTTC. Translated: CASSQDGHRGPQETQYF.

The chain uses TRBV10-2 and TRBJ1-1, with 12 bases matching TRBD1. The CDR3 extends over 17 amino acids. Germline CDR1 is WSHSY and CDR2 is SAAADI. V was clipped by 4 bases and J by 2 bases; unmatched bases: 8. Here the CDR3 DNA reads TGCGCCAGCAGTGCTACGGGACAGGGGGCCCTAAACACTGAAGCTTTCTTT. Protein sequence: CASSATGQGALNTEAFF.

As DNA, the CDR3 is TGCAGCGCCCCAGGTGAGGCAGGGACTGAAGCTTTCTTT. Its protein is CSAPGEAGTEAFF. The chain joins TRBV29-1 to TRBJ1-1; a weak D match, TRBD1 (5 bases). Germline V CDR1 and CDR2: SQVTM, ANQGSEA. Trimming removed 7 bases from V and 5 bases from J, with 17 bases in between. The CDR3 is 13 amino acids.

The chain employs TRBV6-5 and TRBJ2-5, with D possibly matching TRBD2 (5 bases). Germline V lookup: CDR1 MNHEY, CDR2 SVGAGI. The CDR3 consists of 15 residues. Trimming pared 3 bases from V and 5 bases from J, leaving 16 bases between. The CDR3, as DNA: TGTGCCAGCAGTTATTCGGCGGGTGGGTGGGAGACCCAGTACTTC. Translation gives CASSYSAGGWETQYF.

The chain recombines TRBV5-1 with TRBJ2-3; D is perhaps TRBD1 or TRBD2 (6 bases each). Trimming stripped 7 bases from V and 4 bases from J, with 16 bases between. The CDR3 runs 14 residues. From germline, CDR1 is SGHRS and CDR2 YFSETQ. DNA of the CDR3: TGCGCCAGCTGGGGGGCGGGAATCGCAGATACGCAGTATTTT. The encoded protein is CASWGAGIADTQYF.

The genes are TRBV9 and TRBJ2-5; TRBD2 matches at 9 bases. Germline V gene sequence: CDR1 SGDLS, CDR2 YYNGEE. V lost 0 bases, J lost 3 bases, and 0 bases stayed unmatched. The CDR3 runs to 14 residues. The DNA of the CDR3 is TGTGCCAGCAGCGTAGGACTAGCGGAAGAGACCCAGTACTTC. Translating it yields CASSVGLAEETQYF.